The 20 T cell receptor beta chains below were found in one sample sequenced in a study of blood T cell repertoires in COVID-19. The table came from immunoSEQ multiplex PCR; TCRdb's copy has only in-frame clones and leaves some out. The table records more than 85,000 clones, approximately 93% of them present only once. The source material was peripheral blood. These receptors came from a man in his 60s with acute or convalescent COVID-19.

The J gene is TRBJ2-1, the V gene TRBV6-5; D is uncertain. The germline gives CDR1 MNHEY, CDR2 SVGAGI. The CDR3 length is 14 residues. V was shortened by 4 bases and J by 5 bases, with 12 bases between the two germline ends. CDR3: CASSSPAADNEQFF. Written as DNA, the CDR3 is TGTGCCAGCAGTTCCCCGGCGGCAGACAATGAGCAGTTCTTC.

This clone appeared once. This sequence joins TRBV5-1 and TRBJ2-3; D perhaps matches TRBD2 (6 bases). The CDR3 loop spans 16 amino acids. Per the germline V gene, CDR1 is SGHRS and CDR2 is YFSETQ. V lost 3 bases, J lost 4 bases, and 18 bases lay in between. CDR3 nucleotides: TGCGCCAGCAGCTACGGGACTCGGATTGTCCCAGATACGCAGTATTTT. This codes for CASSYGTRIVPDTQYF.

The chain has TRBV28 and TRBJ2-7, with a possible D match to TRBD2 (7 bases). The V end lost 3 bases, the J end lost 4 bases, and 10 bases lay between the germline ends. Germline CDR1 MDHEN, CDR2 SYDVKM. CDR3 length: 13 amino acids. CDR3 DNA: TGTGCCAGCAGTTTGAGGGGGGGGTACGAGCAGTACTTC. This encodes CASSLRGGYEQYF.

In its sample, this clone ranks as medium-sized (0.01 to 0.1%). The chain has TRBV19 and TRBJ1-1, with TRBD1 matching over 7 bases. The trim removed 4 bases at V and 1 base at J, leaving 0 bases unmatched. The CDR3 loop spans 13 amino acids. Per germline, CDR1 LNHDA and CDR2 SQIVND (reference sequence). The CDR3 DNA sequence: TGTGCCAGTAGTACAGGGGGGAACACTGAAGCTTTCTTT. It is translated as CASSTGGNTEAFF.

V and J are TRBV5-5 and TRBJ1-3; D unresolved. This CDR3 has 14 amino acids. Germline CDR1 SGHKS, CDR2 YYEKEE (reference sequence). The V end was cut by 6 bases, the J end by 9 bases, with 19 bases between. The CDR3: CASNLDGGRSTIYF. In DNA form, the CDR3 reads TGTGCCAGCAACCTGGACGGCGGGCGCTCCACCATATATTTT.

The V and J genes are TRBV6-5 and TRBJ1-3, with 8 bases fitting TRBD1. The CDR3 consists of 15 residues. V gave up 5 bases and J gave up 4 bases; unmatched junction bases: 7. Germline V gene lookup returns CDR1 MNHEY and CDR2 SVGAGI. The CDR3 nucleotides are TGTGCCAGCAGTAGGACAGGGACTGACGGAAACACCATATATTTT. As protein: CASSRTGTDGNTIYF.

The chain joins TRBV6-5 to TRBJ1-2; TRBD1 is a possible D gene (5 bases). The CDR3 extends over 11 amino acids. Germline CDR1 is MNHEY and CDR2 is SVGAGI. Trimming left V 7 bases short and J 5 bases short, with 8 bases between. The CDR3 DNA is TGTGCCAGCAAAGGGACTTATGGCTACACCTTC. Protein sequence: CASKGTYGYTF.

This clone was observed once. This sequence joins TRBV5-1 and TRBJ1-1; no reliable D call. Germline CDR1 reads SGHRS; CDR2 reads YFSETQ. V was cut by 7 bases and J by 1 base, with 14 bases left in between. The CDR3 covers 14 residues. The CDR3 nucleotides read TGCGCCAGCCAATCGGGGTTACAGAACACTGAAGCTTTCTTT. This sequence encodes CASQSGLQNTEAFF.

This chain links TRBV18 with TRBJ2-2; tentatively, D is TRBD1 (6 bases). Germline V gene data show CDR1 as KGHSH and CDR2 as LQKENI. The CDR3 consists of 16 residues. Trimming took 0 bases from V and 1 from J, leaving 9 bases between them. The CDR3 sequence: CASSPPTGLNTGELFF. The CDR3 DNA follows: TGTGCCAGCTCACCACCGACAGGACTGAACACCGGGGAGCTGTTTTTT.

The chain couples TRBV6-5 to TRBJ1-1, with 7 positions matching TRBD1. Germline values: CDR1 MNHEY, CDR2 SVGAGI. The CDR3 contains 12 residues. CDR3: CSTNRGNTEAFF. DNA for the CDR3: TGTTCCACAAACAGGGGAAACACTGAAGCTTTCTTT.

In nucleotides, the CDR3 is TGCAGCGTTGAGAGGGCGTGGGGCTACACCTTC. Translation gives CSVERAWGYTF. The V call is TRBV29-1, the J call TRBJ1-2; D remains unclear. The length of the CDR3 is 11 residues. CDR1 is SQVTM and CDR2 is ANQGSEA in the germline V gene. Between the trimmed V and J ends, which lost 3 bases and 8 bases, there was a span of 10 bases.

This clone is a singleton in its sample. The genes are TRBV6-1 and TRBJ1-5; maybe TRBD1 (5 bases). Trimming shortened V by 2 bases and J by 0 bases, and 11 bases separated the two germline ends. Germline CDR1 MNHNS, CDR2 SASEGT. The CDR3 totals 16 residues. The CDR3 DNA follows: TGTGCCAGCAGTGAACAGGGCCCCTATAGCAATCAGCCCCAGCATTTT. It translates to CASSEQGPYSNQPQHF.

The V gene is TRBV18, the J gene TRBJ2-1, with D possibly being TRBD1 (5 bases). Trimming stripped 2 bases from V and 1 base from J, with 9 bases between. Germline values: CDR1 KGHSH, CDR2 LQKENI. CDR3 length: 15 residues. The CDR3 loop is CASSPGQGSYNEQFF. CDR3 nucleotide sequence: TGTGCCAGCTCACCAGGGCAGGGTTCCTACAATGAGCAGTTCTTC.

The J gene is TRBJ2-1, the V gene TRBV9; no clear D gene. Germline values: CDR1 SGDLS, CDR2 YYNGEE. The CDR3 sequence is 14 residues long. Trimming took 3 bases from V and 6 from J, leaving 13 bases between them. This CDR3 reads CASSAQDLFNEQFF. The CDR3 DNA follows: TGTGCCAGCAGCGCCCAAGACTTATTCAATGAGCAGTTCTTC.

This chain connects TRBV2 to TRBJ1-5; TRBD1 aligns across 8 bases. V dropped 8 bases and J dropped 5; count of bases not matched to a gene: 8. This CDR3 is 14 amino acids long. The V gene's germline CDR1 is SNHLY and CDR2 FYNNEI. This CDR3 is CASQMDREHQPQHF. DNA of the CDR3: TGTGCCAGCCAGATGGACAGGGAGCATCAGCCCCAGCATTTT.

The rearrangement links TRBV27 to TRBJ2-6; 9 positions agree with TRBD1. The CDR3 has 19 residues. The V segment lost 5 bases and the J segment 0 bases; nucleotides outside the gene matches: 11. Germline lookup yields CDR1 MNHEY and CDR2 SMNVEV (reference sequence). CDR3 nucleotides: TGTGCCAGCAGTCGCCGGGACAGGGCTTACCTCTCTGGGGCCAACGTCCTGACTTTC. This gives the protein CASSRRDRAYLSGANVLTF.

The rearrangement links TRBV6-5 to TRBJ2-5, with TRBD2 identical over 12 bases. V shed 6 bases and J 5 bases; nucleotides not matched to a gene: 7. Germline V gene lookup returns CDR1 MNHEY and CDR2 SVGAGI. CDR3 length: 15 amino acids. CDR3 nucleotides: TGTGCCAGCAGATTAACTAGCGGGAGGTTTGAGACCCAGTACTTC. Translated: CASRLTSGRFETQYF.

This clone occurred once. This chain uses TRBV11-2 with TRBJ2-1; the D is unclear. The CDR3 contains 15 residues. Germline CDR1 and CDR2: SGHAT and FQNNGV. Trimming removed 0 bases at V and 3 bases at J, with 9 bases between. For the CDR3, the DNA is TGTGCCAGCAGCTTAGATCCTGGCCACTACAATGAGCAGTTCTTC. The encoded protein is CASSLDPGHYNEQFF. Drawing the rest from reference TRBV11-2 and TRBJ2-1, the complete variable domain is EAGVAQSPRYKIIEKRQSVAFWCNPISGHATLYWYQQILGQGPKLLIQFQNNGVVDDSQLPKDRFSAERLKGVDSTLKIQPAKLEDSAVYLCASSLDPGHYNEQFFGPGTRLTVL.

The chain links TRBV3-1 (or the pseudogene TRBV3-2) to TRBJ2-2, with 10 bases that match TRBD2. Trimming at V came to 2 bases and at J to 4 bases, leaving 4 bases not matched to a gene. The CDR3 covers 16 residues. Germline V gene sequence: CDR1 LGHDT, CDR2 YNNKEL (reference sequence). CDR3 sequence (DNA): TGTGCCAGCAGCCAATGGAGCGGGAGGGGCACCGGGGAGCTGTTTTTT. Its protein is CASSQWSGRGTGELFF.

The chain joins TRBV7-3 to TRBJ2-1, with 7 bases identical to TRBD2. The germline CDR1 and CDR2 sequences are SGHTA and FQGTGA. The CDR3 loop spans 16 amino acids. Trimming cost V 5 bases and J 4 bases; bases outside gene matches: 11. CDR3 in DNA: TGTGCCAGCAGCCCTACGGGGGGAAGTAATTACAATGAGCAGTTCTTC. Protein: CASSPTGGSNYNEQFF. The variable domain in full, completed from reference TRBV7-3 and TRBJ2-1, reads GAGVSQTPSNKVTEKGKYVELRCDPISGHTALYWYRQSLGQGPEFLIYFQGTGAADDSGLPNDRFFAVRPEGSVSTLKIQRTERGDSAVYLCASSPTGGSNYNEQFFGPGTRLTVL.